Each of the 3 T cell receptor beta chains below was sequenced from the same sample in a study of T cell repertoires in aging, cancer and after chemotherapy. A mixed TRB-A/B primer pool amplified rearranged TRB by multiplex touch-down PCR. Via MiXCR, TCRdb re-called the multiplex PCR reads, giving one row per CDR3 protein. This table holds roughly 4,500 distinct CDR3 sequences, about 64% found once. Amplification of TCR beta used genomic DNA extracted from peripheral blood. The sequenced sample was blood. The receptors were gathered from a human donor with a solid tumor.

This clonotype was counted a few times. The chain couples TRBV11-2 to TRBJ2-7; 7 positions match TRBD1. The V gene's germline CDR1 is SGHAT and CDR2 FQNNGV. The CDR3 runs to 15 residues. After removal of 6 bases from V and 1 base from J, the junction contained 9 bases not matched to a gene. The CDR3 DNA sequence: TGTGCCAGCAGGAGGAACCGGGACAGTTCCTACGAGCAGTACTTC. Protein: CASRRNRDSSYEQYF.

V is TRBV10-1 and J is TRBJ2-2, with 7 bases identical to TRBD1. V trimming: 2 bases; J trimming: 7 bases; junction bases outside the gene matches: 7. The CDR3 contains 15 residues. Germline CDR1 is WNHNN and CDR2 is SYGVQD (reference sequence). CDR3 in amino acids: CASSERQGAVGELFF. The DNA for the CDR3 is TGCGCCAGCAGTGAGCGACAGGGAGCGGTCGGGGAGCTGTTTTTT.

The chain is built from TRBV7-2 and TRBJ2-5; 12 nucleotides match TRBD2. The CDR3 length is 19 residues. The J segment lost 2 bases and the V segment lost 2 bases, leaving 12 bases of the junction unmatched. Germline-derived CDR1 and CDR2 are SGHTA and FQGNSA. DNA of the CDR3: TGTGCCAGCAGCTTACTTTCGACTAGCGGGAGTATTTCGCAAGAGACCCAGTACTTC. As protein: CASSLLSTSGSISQETQYF.